This TCR beta chain came from a study of persistence of HIV-infected CD4 T cells. Stimulation used about 9.2 ug/mL lysate from CMV-infected fibroblasts. CD4+ T cells upregulating both CD40 ligand and CD69 were sorted as responding cells. Stimulated PBMCs had first been depleted of CD8+ T cells. The immunoSEQ assay was version 4, run in survey mode. Here immunoSEQ multiplex PCR was the method, and the copy in TCRdb shows in-frame clones only, minus some. The sample holds a few thousand clones; 55% to 70% are singletons and the top ten take about 40%. Note on this clone: Its antigen is unknown.

In germline, CDR1 is SGHNT, CDR2 YYREEE (reference sequence). Trimming cost V 0 bases and J 6 bases; bases outside gene matches: 7. This CDR3 region has 15 residues. The chain combines TRBV5-4 with TRBJ2-3; 7 bases fit TRBD1. The sequencing here drew on CD4+ T cells sorted from PBMCs after roughly 20-hour stimulation, taken from a patient who received antiretroviral therapy. This receptor was identified in an adult man with HIV who was CMV-seropositive. For the CDR3, the DNA is TGTGCCAGCAGCTTGGCTACAGGGGATTTGGATACGCAGTATTTT. This sequence encodes CASSLATGDLDTQYF.